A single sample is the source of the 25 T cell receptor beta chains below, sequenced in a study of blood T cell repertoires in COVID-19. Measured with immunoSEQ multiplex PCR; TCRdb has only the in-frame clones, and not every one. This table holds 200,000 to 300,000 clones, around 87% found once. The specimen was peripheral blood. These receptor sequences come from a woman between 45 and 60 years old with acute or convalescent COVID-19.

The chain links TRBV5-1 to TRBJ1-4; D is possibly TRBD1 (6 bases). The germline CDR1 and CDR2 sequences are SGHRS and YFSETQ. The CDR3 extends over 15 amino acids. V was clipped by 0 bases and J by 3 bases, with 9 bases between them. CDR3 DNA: TGCGCCAGCAGCTTGGGACAGGCCGCTAATGAAAAACTGTTTTTT. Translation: CASSLGQAANEKLFF.

The CDR3 sequence is CASSRFGQSAFF. The CDR3 nucleotides read TGTGCCAGCAGCCGTTTTGGACAGTCGGCTTTCTTT. The rearrangement uses TRBV7-2 and TRBJ1-1; TRBD1 is a possible D gene (6 bases). The germline V and J ends were trimmed by 5 bases and 11 bases, with 15 bases remaining between them. The CDR3 spans 12 residues. CDR1 SGHTA and CDR2 FQGNSA come from the germline V gene. Full variable domain (remainder filled in from reference TRBV7-2 and TRBJ1-1): GAGVSQSPSNKVTEKGKDVELRCDPISGHTALYWYRQSLGQGLEFLIYFQGNSAPDKSGLPSDRFSAERTGGSVSTLTIQRTQQEDSAVYLCASSRFGQSAFFGQGTRLTVV.

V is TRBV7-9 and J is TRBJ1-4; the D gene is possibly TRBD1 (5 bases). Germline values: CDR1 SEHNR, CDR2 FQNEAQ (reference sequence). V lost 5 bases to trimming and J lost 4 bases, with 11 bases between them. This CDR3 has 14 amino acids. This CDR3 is CASSPGGFNEKLFF. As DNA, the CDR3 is TGTGCCAGCAGCCCTGGGGGGTTTAATGAAAAACTGTTTTTT. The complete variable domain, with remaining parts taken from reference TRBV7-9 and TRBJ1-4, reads DTGVSQNPRHKITKRGQNVTFRCDPISEHNRLYWYRQTLGQGPEFLTYFQNEAQLEKSRLLSDRFSAERPKGSFSTLEIQRTEQGDSAMYLCASSPGGFNEKLFFGSGTQLSVL.

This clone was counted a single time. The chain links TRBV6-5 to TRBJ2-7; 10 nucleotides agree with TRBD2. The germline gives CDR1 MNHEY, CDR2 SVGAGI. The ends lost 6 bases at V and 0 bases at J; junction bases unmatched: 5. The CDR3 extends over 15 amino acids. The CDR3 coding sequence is TGTGCCAGCAGAGATAGCGGGAGGAGCTCCTACGAGCAGTACTTC. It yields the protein CASRDSGRSSYEQYF.

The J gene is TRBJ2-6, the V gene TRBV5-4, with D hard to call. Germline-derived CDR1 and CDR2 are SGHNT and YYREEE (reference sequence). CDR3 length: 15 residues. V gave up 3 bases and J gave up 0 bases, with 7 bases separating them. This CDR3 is CASSSQDSGANVLTF. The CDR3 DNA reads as TGTGCCAGCAGCTCGCAGGACTCTGGGGCCAACGTCCTGACTTTC.

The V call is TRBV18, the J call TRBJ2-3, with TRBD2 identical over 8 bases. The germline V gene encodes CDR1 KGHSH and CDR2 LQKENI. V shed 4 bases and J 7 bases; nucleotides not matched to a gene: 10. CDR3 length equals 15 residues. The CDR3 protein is CASSQPGTSGHTQYF. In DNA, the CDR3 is TGTGCCAGCTCACAACCCGGGACTAGTGGTCATACGCAGTATTTT.

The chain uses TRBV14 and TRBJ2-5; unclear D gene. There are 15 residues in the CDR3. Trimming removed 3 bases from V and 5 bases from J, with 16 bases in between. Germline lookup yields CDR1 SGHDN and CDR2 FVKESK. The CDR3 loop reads CASSHGVIAGETQYF. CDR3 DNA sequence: TGTGCCAGCAGCCATGGTGTAATAGCTGGGGAGACCCAGTACTTC.

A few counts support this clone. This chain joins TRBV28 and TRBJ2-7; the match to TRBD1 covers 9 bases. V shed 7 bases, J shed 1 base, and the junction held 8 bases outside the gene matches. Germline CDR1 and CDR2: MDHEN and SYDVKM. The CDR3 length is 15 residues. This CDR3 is CASTGRDRVSYEQYF. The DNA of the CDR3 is TGTGCCAGCACGGGGCGGGACAGGGTGTCCTACGAGCAGTACTTC.

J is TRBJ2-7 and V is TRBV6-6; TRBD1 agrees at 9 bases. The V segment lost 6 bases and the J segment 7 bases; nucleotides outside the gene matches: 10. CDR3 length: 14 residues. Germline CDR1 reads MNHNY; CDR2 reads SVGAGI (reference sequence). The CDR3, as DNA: TGTGCCAGCAGCCAACCACAGGGGGCGAGAGAGCAGTACTTC. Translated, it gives CASSQPQGAREQYF.

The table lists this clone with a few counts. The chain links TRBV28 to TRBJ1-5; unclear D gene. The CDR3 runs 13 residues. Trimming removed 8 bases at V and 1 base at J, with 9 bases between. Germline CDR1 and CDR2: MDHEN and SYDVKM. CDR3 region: CASSSRSNQPQHF. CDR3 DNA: TGTGCCAGCTCGAGCCGGAGCAATCAGCCCCAGCATTTT. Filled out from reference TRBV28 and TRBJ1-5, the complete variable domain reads DVKVTQSSRYLVKRTGEKVFLECVQDMDHENMFWYRQDPGLGLRLIYFSYDVKMKEKGDIPEGYSVSREKKERFSLILESASTNQTSMYLCASSSRSNQPQHFGDGTRLSIL.

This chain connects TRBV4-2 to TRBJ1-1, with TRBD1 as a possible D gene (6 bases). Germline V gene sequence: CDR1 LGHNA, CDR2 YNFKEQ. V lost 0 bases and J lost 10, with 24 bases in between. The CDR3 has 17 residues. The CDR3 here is CASSQEDLAGEHRGAFF. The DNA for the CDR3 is TGTGCCAGCAGCCAAGAGGATTTGGCAGGGGAACATAGAGGAGCTTTCTTT.

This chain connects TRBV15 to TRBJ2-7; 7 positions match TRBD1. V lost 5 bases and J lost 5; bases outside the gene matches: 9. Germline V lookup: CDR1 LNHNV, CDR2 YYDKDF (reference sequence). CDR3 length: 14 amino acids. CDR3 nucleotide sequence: TGTGCCACCAGCCTCCGACAGGGAAACCACGAGCAGTACTTC. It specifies CATSLRQGNHEQYF.

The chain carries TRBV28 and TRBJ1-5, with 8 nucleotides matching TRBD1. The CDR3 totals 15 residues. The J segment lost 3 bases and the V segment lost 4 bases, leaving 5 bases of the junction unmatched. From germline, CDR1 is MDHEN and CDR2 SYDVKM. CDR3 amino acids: CASSWAGQVNQPQHF. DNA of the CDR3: TGTGCCAGCAGTTGGGCGGGACAGGTCAATCAGCCCCAGCATTTT.

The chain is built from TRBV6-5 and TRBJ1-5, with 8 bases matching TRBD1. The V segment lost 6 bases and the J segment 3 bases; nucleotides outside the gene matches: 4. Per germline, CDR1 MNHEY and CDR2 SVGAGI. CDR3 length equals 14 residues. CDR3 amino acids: CASSLTGDNQPQHF. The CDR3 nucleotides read TGTGCCAGCAGCCTGACAGGGGACAATCAGCCCCAGCATTTT.

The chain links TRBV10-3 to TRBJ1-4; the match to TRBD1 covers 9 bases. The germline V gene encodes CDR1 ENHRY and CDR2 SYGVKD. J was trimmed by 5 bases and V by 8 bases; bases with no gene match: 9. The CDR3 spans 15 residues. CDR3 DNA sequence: TGTGCCATCTCCGGACCGGGACAGGGAAATGAAAAACTGTTTTTT. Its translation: CAISGPGQGNEKLFF.

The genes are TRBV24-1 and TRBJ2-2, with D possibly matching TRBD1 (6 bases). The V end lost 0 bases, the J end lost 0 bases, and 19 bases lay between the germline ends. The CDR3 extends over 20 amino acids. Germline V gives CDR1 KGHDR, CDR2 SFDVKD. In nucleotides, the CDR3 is TGTGCCACCAGTGATTTGCCTTTAAAGGGACAACGTACGAACACCGGGGAGCTGTTTTTT. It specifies CATSDLPLKGQRTNTGELFF.

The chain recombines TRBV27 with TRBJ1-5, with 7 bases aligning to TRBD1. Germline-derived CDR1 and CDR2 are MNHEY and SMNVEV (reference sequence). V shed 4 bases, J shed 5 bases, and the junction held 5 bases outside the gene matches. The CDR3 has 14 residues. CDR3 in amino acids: CASSSGGPYQPQHF. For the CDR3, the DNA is TGTGCCAGCAGTTCAGGGGGACCATATCAGCCCCAGCATTTT.

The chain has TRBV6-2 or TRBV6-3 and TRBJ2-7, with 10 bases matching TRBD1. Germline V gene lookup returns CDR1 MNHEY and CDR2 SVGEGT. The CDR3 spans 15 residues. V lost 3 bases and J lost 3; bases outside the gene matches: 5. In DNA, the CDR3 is TGTGCCAGCAGTTATTGGACAGGGGGAGGCTACGAGCAGTACTTC. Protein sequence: CASSYWTGGGYEQYF.

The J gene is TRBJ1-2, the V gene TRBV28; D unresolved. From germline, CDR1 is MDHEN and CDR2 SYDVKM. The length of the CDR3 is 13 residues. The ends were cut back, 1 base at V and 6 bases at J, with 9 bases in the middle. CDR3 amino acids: CASSLLSANGYTF. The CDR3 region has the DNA TGTGCCAGCAGTTTATTGTCAGCGAATGGCTACACCTTC.

In DNA, the CDR3 is TGCGCCAGCAGCTTGGGGACTCTTGAGAGCAATCAGCCCCAGCATTTT. Translating it yields CASSLGTLESNQPQHF. The chain combines TRBV5-1 with TRBJ1-5; D is unresolved. This CDR3 region has 16 residues. Between the trimmed V and J ends, which lost 0 bases and 1 base, there was a span of 11 bases. Germline CDR1 SGHRS, CDR2 YFSETQ.

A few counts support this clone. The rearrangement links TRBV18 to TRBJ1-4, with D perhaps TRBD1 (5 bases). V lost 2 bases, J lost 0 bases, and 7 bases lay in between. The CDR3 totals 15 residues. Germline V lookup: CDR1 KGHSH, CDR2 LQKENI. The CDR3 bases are TGTGCCAGCTCACCAGGGGGGACAACTAATGAAAAACTGTTTTTT. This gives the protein CASSPGGTTNEKLFF.

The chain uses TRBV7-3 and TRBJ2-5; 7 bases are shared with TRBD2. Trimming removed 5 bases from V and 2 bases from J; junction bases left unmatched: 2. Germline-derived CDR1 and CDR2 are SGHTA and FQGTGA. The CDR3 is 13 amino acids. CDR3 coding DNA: TGTGCCAGCAGCATACTAGCGCAAGAGACCCAGTACTTC. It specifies CASSILAQETQYF.

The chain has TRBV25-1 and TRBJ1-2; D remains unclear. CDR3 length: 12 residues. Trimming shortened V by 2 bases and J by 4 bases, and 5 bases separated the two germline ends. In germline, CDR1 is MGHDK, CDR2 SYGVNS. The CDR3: CASSEAFYGYTF. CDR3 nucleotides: TGTGCCAGCAGTGAAGCGTTCTATGGCTACACCTTC.

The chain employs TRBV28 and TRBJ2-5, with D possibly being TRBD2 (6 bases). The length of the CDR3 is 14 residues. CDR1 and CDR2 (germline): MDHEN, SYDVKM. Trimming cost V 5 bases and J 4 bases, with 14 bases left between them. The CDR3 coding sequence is TGTGCCAGCAGTCCTCCCTACGGGGGAGAGACCCAGTACTTC. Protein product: CASSPPYGGETQYF. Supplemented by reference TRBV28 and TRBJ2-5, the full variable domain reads DVKVTQSSRYLVKRTGEKVFLECVQDMDHENMFWYRQDPGLGLRLIYFSYDVKMKEKGDIPEGYSVSREKKERFSLILESASTNQTSMYLCASSPPYGGETQYFGPGTRLLVL.

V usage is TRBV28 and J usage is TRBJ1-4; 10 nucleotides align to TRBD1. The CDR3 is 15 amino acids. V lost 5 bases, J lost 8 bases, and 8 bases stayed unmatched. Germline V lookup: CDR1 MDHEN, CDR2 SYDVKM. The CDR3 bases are TGTGCCAGCAGTACCCGACAGGGGGCAGGAGAAAAACTGTTTTTT. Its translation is CASSTRQGAGEKLFF. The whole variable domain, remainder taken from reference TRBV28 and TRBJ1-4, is DVKVTQSSRYLVKRTGEKVFLECVQDMDHENMFWYRQDPGLGLRLIYFSYDVKMKEKGDIPEGYSVSREKKERFSLILESASTNQTSMYLCASSTRQGAGEKLFFGSGTQLSVL.